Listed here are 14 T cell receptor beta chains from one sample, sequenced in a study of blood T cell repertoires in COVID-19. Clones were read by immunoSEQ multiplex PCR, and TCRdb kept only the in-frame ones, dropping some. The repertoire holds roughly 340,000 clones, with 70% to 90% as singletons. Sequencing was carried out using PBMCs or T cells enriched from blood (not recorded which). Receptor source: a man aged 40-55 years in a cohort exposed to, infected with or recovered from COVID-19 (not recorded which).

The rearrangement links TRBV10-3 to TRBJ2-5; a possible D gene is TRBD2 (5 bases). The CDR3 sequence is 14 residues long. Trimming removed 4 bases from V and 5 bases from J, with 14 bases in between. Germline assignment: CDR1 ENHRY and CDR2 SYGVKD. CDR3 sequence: CAISAPSRRETQYF. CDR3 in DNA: TGTGCCATCAGTGCTCCTAGCCGGCGGGAGACCCAGTACTTC.

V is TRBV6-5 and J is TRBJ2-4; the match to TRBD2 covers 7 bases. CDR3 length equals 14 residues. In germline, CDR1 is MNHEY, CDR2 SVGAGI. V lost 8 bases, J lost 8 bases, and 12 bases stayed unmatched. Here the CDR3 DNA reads TGTGCCAGCGGCCTTAGCGGGTCCCCGGACATTCAGTACTTC. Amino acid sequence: CASGLSGSPDIQYF.

In nucleotides, the CDR3 is TGTGCCAGCAGCGGGCAGGGGTTAGCTGGAAACACCATATATTTT. This gives the protein CASSGQGLAGNTIYF. This chain links TRBV9 with TRBJ1-3, with TRBD1 as a possible D gene (6 bases). Germline V gives CDR1 SGDLS, CDR2 YYNGEE. This CDR3 has 15 residues. The V end lost 3 bases, the J end lost 2 bases, and 12 bases lay between the germline ends.

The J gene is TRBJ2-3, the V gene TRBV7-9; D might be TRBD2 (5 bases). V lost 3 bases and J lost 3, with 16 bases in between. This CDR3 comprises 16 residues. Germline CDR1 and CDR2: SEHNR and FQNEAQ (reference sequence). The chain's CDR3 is CASSFNSGIGTDTQYF. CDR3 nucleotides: TGTGCCAGCAGCTTTAACTCCGGGATTGGGACAGATACGCAGTATTTT.

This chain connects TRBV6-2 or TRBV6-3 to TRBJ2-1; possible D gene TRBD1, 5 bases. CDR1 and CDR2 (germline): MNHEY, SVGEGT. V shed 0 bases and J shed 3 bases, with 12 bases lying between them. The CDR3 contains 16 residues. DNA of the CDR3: TGTGCCAGCAGTTACTCGTTGCAGGGTGTCTACAATGAGCAGTTCTTC. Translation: CASSYSLQGVYNEQFF.

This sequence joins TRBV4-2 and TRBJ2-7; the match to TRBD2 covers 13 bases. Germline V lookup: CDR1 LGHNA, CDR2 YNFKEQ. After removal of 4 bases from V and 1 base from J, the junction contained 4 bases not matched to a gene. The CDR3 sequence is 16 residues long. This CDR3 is CASSPGTSGISYEQYF. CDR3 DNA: TGTGCCAGCAGCCCCGGGACTAGCGGGATTTCCTACGAGCAGTACTTC.

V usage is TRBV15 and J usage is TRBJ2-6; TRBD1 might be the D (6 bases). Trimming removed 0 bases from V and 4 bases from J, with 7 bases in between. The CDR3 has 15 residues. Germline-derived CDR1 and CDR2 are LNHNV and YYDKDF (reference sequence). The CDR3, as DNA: TGTGCCACCAGCAGAGATCAGGGGGGGGCCAACGTCCTGACTTTC. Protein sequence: CATSRDQGGANVLTF.

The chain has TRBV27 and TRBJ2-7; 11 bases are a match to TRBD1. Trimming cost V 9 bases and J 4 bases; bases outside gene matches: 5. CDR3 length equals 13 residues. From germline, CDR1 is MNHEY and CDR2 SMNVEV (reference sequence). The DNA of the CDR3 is TGTGCCAGTAGGACAGGGGGCAGGTACGAGCAGTACTTC. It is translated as CASRTGGRYEQYF.

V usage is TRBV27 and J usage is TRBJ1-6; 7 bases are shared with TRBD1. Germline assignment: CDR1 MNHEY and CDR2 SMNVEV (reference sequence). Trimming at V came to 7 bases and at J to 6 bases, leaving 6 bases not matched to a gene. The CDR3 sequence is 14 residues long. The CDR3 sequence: CASNPRDSNSPLHF. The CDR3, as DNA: TGTGCCAGCAACCCCCGGGACAGTAATTCACCCCTCCACTTT.

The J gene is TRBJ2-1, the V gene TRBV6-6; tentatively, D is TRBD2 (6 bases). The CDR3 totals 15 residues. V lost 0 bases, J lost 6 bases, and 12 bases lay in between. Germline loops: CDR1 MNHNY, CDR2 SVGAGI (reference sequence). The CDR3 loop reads CASSYSGGMGNEQFF. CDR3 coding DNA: TGTGCCAGCAGTTACTCGGGGGGAATGGGCAATGAGCAGTTCTTC.

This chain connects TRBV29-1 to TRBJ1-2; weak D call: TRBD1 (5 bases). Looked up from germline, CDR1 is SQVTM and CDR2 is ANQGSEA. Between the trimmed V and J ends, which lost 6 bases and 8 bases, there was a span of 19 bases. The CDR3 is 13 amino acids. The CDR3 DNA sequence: TGCAGCGTCGACCGCGGGGCCGCGGTCGGCTACACCTTC. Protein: CSVDRGAAVGYTF.

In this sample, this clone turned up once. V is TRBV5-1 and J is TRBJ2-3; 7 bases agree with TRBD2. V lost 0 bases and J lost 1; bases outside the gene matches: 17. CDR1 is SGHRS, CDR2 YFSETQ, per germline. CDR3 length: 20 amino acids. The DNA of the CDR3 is TGCGCCAGCAGCTTGGCCCCCCGGGAGGTTCCCATCACAGGCACAGATACGCAGTATTTT. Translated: CASSLAPREVPITGTDTQYF.

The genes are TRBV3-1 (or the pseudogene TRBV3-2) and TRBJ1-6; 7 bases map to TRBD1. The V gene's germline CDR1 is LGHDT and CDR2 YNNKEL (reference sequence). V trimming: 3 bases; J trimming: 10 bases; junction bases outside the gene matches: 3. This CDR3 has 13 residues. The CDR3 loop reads CASSQTGKSPLHF. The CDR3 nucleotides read TGTGCCAGCAGCCAGACAGGGAAATCACCCCTCCACTTT.

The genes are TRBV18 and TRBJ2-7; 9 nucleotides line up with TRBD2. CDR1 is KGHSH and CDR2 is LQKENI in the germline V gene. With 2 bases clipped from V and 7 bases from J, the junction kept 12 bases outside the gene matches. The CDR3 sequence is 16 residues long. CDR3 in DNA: TGTGCCAGCTCACCAAATGAACCCGGGACTAGCAAGGAGCAGTACTTC. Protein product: CASSPNEPGTSKEQYF.